This T cell receptor beta chain originates from a study of OX40 agonist ivuxolimab in advanced cancers. Whole-study context: The drug used for patients, ivuxolimab, was an agonistic anti-OX40 (CD134) antibody.

At baseline, cycle 4 day 1, and cycle 7 day 1, blood was sampled. As for this clone: Its cognate antigen is unknown.

Notes on the study in general: Clones of CD4+ and CD8+ blood T cells grew by week 6 at doses of 0.1 to 3.0 mg/kg. Compared with CD4+, CD8+ T cells on average had more expanded clones.

Germline V gives CDR1 MDHEN, CDR2 SYDVKM. Trimming took 11 bases from V and 5 from J; bases not matched to a gene: 14. The CDR3 is made up of 15 amino acids. TCRdb keeps only in-frame clones here, not all; method: immunoSEQ multiplex PCR. This table has about 11,000 clones, 86% appearing once. The receptor's source is an adult with an advanced solid tumor such as melanoma, head and neck, liver or kidney cancer. This sample comprised CD4+ or CD8+ T cells sorted from blood, obtained in a trial of the OX40 agonist ivuxolimab. The chain couples TRBV28 to TRBJ1-2; TRBD1 aligns across 10 bases. The CDR3 sequence: CAARDRGAPLYGYTF. Here the CDR3 DNA reads TGTGCCGCCCGGGACAGGGGAGCCCCCCTATATGGCTACACCTTC.